This record concerns one T cell receptor (beta chain) sequence. The antigen remains undetermined. This CDR3 comprises 16 residues. With 0 bases clipped from V and 4 bases from J, the junction kept 5 bases outside the gene matches. Germline loops: CDR1 SGHRS, CDR2 YFSETQ. CEF-cultured naive and memory CD4+ T cell DNA got survey-level sequencing. Libraries were prepared by immunoSEQ multiplex PCR; TCRdb keeps only in-frame clonotypes and omits some of them. The sample lists approximately 41,000 clones, 77% occurring once. These data originate in a study of CD4 T cells in relation to SARS-CoV-2 and coronaviruses. Study as a whole: Of the patients, roughly eight were male, a few female, two Hispanic.

Regarding the study as a whole: Monoreactive clones expanded significantly more to SARS-CoV-2 than crossreactive clones did.

This chain joins TRBV5-1 and TRBJ2-1; 9 bases are a match to TRBD2. The TCR originated in an adult with COVID-19. The material sequenced was memory CD4+ T cells from PBMCs, cultured in vitro. CDR3 residues: CASSLEASGVYNEQFF. The DNA for the CDR3 is TGCGCCAGCAGCTTGGAGGCTAGCGGGGTTTACAATGAGCAGTTCTTC.